This T cell receptor (beta chain) originates from a study of OX40 agonist ivuxolimab in advanced cancers. As for the study in general: Allowance was made for prior anti-PD-1, anti-PD-L1 or anti-CTLA-4 therapy, and about 40% had some. Partial responses were achieved by three patients, one with hepatocellular carcinoma and two with cutaneous melanoma. The study, taken as a whole, reports: Antigen specificity was not determined for the expanded peripheral T cells.

CDR3 length equals 15 residues. Between the trimmed V and J ends, which lost 6 bases and 6 bases, there was a span of 18 bases. In germline, CDR1 is SNHLY, CDR2 FYNNEI. Remarks on this clone: What it binds is unknown.

Some clones are missing from TCRdb's copy, which holds only in-frame ones; the method was immunoSEQ multiplex PCR. The sample yields under 25,000 clones, 84% seen once. The clonotype originates from an adult with an advanced solid tumor such as melanoma, head and neck, liver or kidney cancer. The chain combines TRBV2 with TRBJ2-1; a weak D match, TRBD2 (6 bases). The sequenced sample was CD4+ or CD8+ T cells sorted from blood, obtained in a trial of the OX40 agonist ivuxolimab. Here the CDR3 DNA reads TGTGCCAGCAGGGACGAAGCCGGACTACGCAATGAGCAGTTCTTC. Its protein is CASRDEAGLRNEQFF.